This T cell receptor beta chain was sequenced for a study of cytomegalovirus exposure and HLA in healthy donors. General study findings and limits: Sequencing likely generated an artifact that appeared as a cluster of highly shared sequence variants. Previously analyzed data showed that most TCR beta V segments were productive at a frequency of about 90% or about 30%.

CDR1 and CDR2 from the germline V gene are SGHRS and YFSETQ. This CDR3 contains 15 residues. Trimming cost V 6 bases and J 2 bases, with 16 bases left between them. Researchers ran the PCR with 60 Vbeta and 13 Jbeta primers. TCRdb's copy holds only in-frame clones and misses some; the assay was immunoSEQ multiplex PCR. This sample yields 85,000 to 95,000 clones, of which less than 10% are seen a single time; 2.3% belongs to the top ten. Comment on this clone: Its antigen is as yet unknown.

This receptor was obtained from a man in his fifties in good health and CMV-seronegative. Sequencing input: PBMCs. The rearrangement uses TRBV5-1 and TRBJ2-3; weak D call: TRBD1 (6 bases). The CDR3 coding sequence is TGCGCCAGCAAAGCGACAGGAGATTCCACAGATACGCAGTATTTT. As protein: CASKATGDSTDTQYF.